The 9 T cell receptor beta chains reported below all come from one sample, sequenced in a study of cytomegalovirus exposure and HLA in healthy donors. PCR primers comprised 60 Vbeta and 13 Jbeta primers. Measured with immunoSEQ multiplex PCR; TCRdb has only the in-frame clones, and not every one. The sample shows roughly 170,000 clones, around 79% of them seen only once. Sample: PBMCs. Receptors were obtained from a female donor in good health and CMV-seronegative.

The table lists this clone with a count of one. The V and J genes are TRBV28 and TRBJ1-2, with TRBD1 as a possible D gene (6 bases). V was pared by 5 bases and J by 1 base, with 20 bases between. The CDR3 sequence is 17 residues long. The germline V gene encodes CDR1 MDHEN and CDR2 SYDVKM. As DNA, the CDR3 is TGTGCCAGCAGTCCTCCCCCGACAGGACCGCTTAACTATGGCTACACCTTC. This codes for CASSPPPTGPLNYGYTF.

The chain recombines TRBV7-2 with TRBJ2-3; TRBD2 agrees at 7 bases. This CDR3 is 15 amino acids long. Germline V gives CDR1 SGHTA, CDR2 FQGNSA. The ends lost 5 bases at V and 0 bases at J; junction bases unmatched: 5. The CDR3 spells CASSLPSGSTDTQYF. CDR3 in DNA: TGTGCCAGCAGCCTCCCTAGCGGTAGCACAGATACGCAGTATTTT. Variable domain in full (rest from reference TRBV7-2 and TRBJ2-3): GAGVSQSPSNKVTEKGKDVELRCDPISGHTALYWYRQSLGQGLEFLIYFQGNSAPDKSGLPSDRFSAERTGGSVSTLTIQRTQQEDSAVYLCASSLPSGSTDTQYFGPGTRLTVL.

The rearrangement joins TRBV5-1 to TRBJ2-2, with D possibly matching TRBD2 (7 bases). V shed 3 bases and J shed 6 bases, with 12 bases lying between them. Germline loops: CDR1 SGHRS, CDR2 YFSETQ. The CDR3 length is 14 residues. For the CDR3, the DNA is TGCGCCAGCAGCTCCGAAGGGGGGGCCGGGGAGCTGTTTTTT. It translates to CASSSEGGAGELFF.

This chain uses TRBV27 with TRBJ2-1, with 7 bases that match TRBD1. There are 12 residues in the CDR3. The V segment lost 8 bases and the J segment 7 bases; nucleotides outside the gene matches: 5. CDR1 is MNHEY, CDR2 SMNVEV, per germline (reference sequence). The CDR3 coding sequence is TGTGCCAGCTCGACAGGGCCAAATGAGCAGTTCTTC. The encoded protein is CASSTGPNEQFF.

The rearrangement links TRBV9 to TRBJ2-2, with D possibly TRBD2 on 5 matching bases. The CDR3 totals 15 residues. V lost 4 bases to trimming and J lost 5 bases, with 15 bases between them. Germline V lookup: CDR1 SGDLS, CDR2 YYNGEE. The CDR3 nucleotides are TGTGCCAGCAGCCCCCCGCCGGAGGCAACCGGGGAGCTGTTTTTT. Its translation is CASSPPPEATGELFF.

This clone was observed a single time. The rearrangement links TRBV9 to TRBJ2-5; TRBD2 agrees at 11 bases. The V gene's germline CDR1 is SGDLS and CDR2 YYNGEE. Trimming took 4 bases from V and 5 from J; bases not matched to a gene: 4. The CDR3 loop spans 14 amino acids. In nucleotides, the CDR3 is TGTGCCAGCAGCCCCCGGACTAGCGGGGAGACCCAGTACTTC. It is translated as CASSPRTSGETQYF.

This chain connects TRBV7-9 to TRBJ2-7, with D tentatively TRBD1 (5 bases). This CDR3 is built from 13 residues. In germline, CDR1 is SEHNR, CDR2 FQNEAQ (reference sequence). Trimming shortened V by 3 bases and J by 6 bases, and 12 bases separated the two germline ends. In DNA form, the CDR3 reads TGTGCCAGCAGCTTTGGGGCCGCTTCCGAGCAGTACTTC. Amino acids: CASSFGAASEQYF. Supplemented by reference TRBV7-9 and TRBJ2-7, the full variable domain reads DTGVSQNPRHKITKRGQNVTFRCDPISEHNRLYWYRQTLGQGPEFLTYFQNEAQLEKSRLLSDRFSAERPKGSFSTLEIQRTEQGDSAMYLCASSFGAASEQYFGPGTRLTVT.

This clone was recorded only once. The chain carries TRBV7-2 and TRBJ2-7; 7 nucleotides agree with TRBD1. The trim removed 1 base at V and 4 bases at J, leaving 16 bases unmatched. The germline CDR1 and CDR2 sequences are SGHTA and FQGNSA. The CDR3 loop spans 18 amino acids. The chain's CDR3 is CASSLGPGRGILTYEQYF. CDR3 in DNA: TGTGCCAGCAGCTTAGGCCCCGGCAGGGGGATTCTGACTTACGAGCAGTACTTC.

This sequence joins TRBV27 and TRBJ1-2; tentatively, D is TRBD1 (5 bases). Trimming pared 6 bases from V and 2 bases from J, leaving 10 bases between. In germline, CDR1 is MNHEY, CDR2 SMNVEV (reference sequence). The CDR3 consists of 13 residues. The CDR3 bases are TGTGCCAGCAGGGACACAGAGAACTATGGCTACACCTTC. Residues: CASRDTENYGYTF.